This T cell receptor beta chain was captured in a study of CD8 T cells in ankylosing spondylitis. TCRdb fed the 5' RACE reads into MiXCR, producing one record per CDR3 protein. The repertoire has about 52,000 distinct CDR3 sequences, 6.5% to 9% of them found once; the top ten carry around 8.7%. The table lists this clonotype with many counts. Its target is unknown. Findings and caveats of the study: Typical of ankylosing spondylitis blood, it appeared, was a TCR beta motif of eight highly homologous variants.

Germline CDR1 is SGHVS and CDR2 is FQNEAQ. Trimming stripped 8 bases from V and 0 bases from J, with 10 bases between. The CDR3 loop spans 13 amino acids. The sequencing sample was made of blood, either unsorted or a sorted T cell fraction (not recorded which). This sequence was found in a female donor with ankylosing spondylitis or in good health (not recorded which). The chain carries TRBV7-8 and TRBJ1-1; no definite D call. The CDR3 loop is CASQESMNTEAFF. CDR3 nucleotides: TGTGCCAGCCAGGAGAGCATGAACACTGAAGCTTTCTTT.